These 18 T cell receptor beta chains were sequenced from one sample in a study of CD8+ T cells in alopecia areata (dated by TCRdb to between 2018 and 2020). The treatment or condition label, as the study defines it: oral pan-JAK inhibitor, 5-10 mg twice daily. The library was generated by the immunoSEQ multiplex PCR assay. For TCR sequencing, RNA was extracted from every sample and reverse transcribed into cDNA to serve as template. Sourced from immuneACCESS, this table was stored by TCRdb with only in-frame sequences that have V and J called. A share of the clones is absent; for the studies checked, an unresolved V gene accounts for under half, and the remainder has no known explanation. The sample includes fewer than 200,000 clones, with less than 75% observed a single time. The ten largest account for around 15% of the sample. The sequences come from CD4+ T cells sorted from blood, collected at roughly week 58, from a patient treated with tofacitinib. The receptors stem from a human donor with alopecia areata.

The rearrangement links TRBV7-2 to TRBJ1-5; D remains unclear. CDR1 SGHTA and CDR2 FQGNSA come from the germline V gene. V was pared by 4 bases and J by 0 bases, with 10 bases between. There are 15 residues in the CDR3. DNA for the CDR3: TGTGCCAGCAGCTCCCGGGGTAATAGCAATCAGCCCCAGCATTTT. Its protein is CASSSRGNSNQPQHF.

The chain combines TRBV5-6 with TRBJ2-3; 8 positions agree with TRBD1. J was trimmed by 2 bases and V by 0 bases; bases with no gene match: 2. This CDR3 contains 15 residues. CDR1 SGHDT and CDR2 YYEEEE come from the germline V gene. The CDR3 sequence: CASSLGQGYTDTQYF. The CDR3 DNA follows: TGTGCCAGCAGCTTGGGACAGGGGTACACAGATACGCAGTATTTT.

The CDR3 loop reads CASSRSRAGSSGANVLTF. The CDR3 DNA sequence: TGTGCCAGCAGTCGATCGAGGGCAGGGAGCTCTGGGGCCAACGTCCTGACTTTC. The genes are TRBV2 and TRBJ2-6; D may correspond to TRBD1 or TRBD2 (5 bases each). The V end was cut by 5 bases, the J end by 0 bases, with 17 bases between. Germline V lookup: CDR1 SNHLY, CDR2 FYNNEI. The CDR3 sequence is 18 residues long.

This clone was counted between two and nine times. The rearrangement uses TRBV29-1 and TRBJ1-2; 7 nucleotides agree with TRBD1. The CDR3 is 15 residues long. CDR1 and CDR2 (germline): SQVTM, ANQGSEA. Germline trimming cut 6 bases from V and 3 bases from J; bases unmatched to any gene: 13. CDR3 sequence: CSVTGTAERDYGYTF. The CDR3 DNA reads as TGCAGCGTAACCGGGACAGCAGAACGGGACTATGGCTACACCTTC.

In regard to this clone: Germline and junction disagree at one end, which may indicate a read error. V is TRBV6-1 and J is TRBJ2-3; 9 bases line up with TRBD1. Germline V gene sequence: CDR1 MNHNS, CDR2 SASEGT. There are 13 residues in the CDR3. CDR3 region: CASRDRGTDTQYF. The CDR3 DNA sequence: TGTGCCAGCAGGGACAGGGGCACGGATACGCAGTATTTT.

The genes are TRBV30 and TRBJ1-1; D is unclear. The CDR3 contains 11 residues. Per germline, CDR1 GTSNPN and CDR2 SVGIG (reference sequence). Trimming shortened V by 0 bases and J by 8 bases, and 7 bases separated the two germline ends. In nucleotides, the CDR3 is TGTGCCTGGAGTGTAGAGAGGGAAGCTTTCTTT. This codes for CAWSVEREAFF.

The chain combines TRBV27 with TRBJ1-2, with D possibly matching TRBD1 (6 bases). CDR1 and CDR2 (germline): MNHEY, SMNVEV (reference sequence). The CDR3 loop spans 15 amino acids. The V end was cut by 5 bases, the J end by 2 bases, with 15 bases between. CDR3 sequence (DNA): TGTGCCAGCAGTCCTACTTCGGACAGAAACTATGGCTACACCTTC. Its translation is CASSPTSDRNYGYTF.

This chain joins TRBV2 and TRBJ1-2; D is possibly TRBD1 (5 bases). The V end was cut by 3 bases, the J end by 7 bases, with 15 bases between. In germline, CDR1 is SNHLY, CDR2 FYNNEI. This CDR3 contains 14 residues. CDR3 amino acids: CASSDPSRDFGYTF. The CDR3 DNA follows: TGTGCCAGCAGTGACCCTTCCCGGGACTTTGGCTACACCTTC.

This chain uses TRBV7-8 with TRBJ1-1; D is unresolved. This CDR3 has 13 residues. V was shortened by 1 base and J by 7 bases, with 10 bases between the two germline ends. CDR1 and CDR2 from the germline V gene are SGHVS and FQNEAQ. The CDR3 DNA reads TGTGCCAGCAGCTTAGTGGTTGGTGGTGAAGCTTTCTTT. Translated, it gives CASSLVVGGEAFF.

Note on this clone: One junction end does not reproduce the germline sequence, and a read error may be involved. The chain couples TRBV7-7 to TRBJ1-1; possible D gene TRBD1, 6 bases. This CDR3 comprises 13 residues. Germline values: CDR1 SSHAT, CDR2 FNYEAQ (reference sequence). In DNA, the CDR3 is TGTGCTAGCAGCTTAGGGACAAACACTGAAGCTTTCTTT. Amino acids: CASSLGTNTEAFF. Filled out from reference TRBV7-7 and TRBJ1-1, the complete variable domain reads GAGVSQSPRYKVTKRGQDVTLRCDPISSHATLYWYQQALGQGPEFLTYFNYEAQPDKSGLPSDRFSAERPEGSISTLTIQRTEQRDSAMYRCASSLGTNTEAFFGQGTRLTVV.

The chain's CDR3 is CAWMGQGRTGELFF. The CDR3 nucleotides are TGTGCCTGGATGGGACAGGGGAGGACCGGGGAGCTGTTTTTT. The chain uses TRBV30 and TRBJ2-2, with TRBD1 matching 10 bases. The length of the CDR3 is 14 residues. In germline, CDR1 is GTSNPN, CDR2 SVGIG (reference sequence). The V segment lost 4 bases and the J segment 5 bases; nucleotides outside the gene matches: 4.

This sequence joins TRBV5-1 and TRBJ1-2; 9 bases fit TRBD1. The CDR3 is made up of 15 amino acids. The V and J ends lost 4 bases and 8 bases, in that order; junction bases with no gene match: 12. Germline V gives CDR1 SGHRS, CDR2 YFSETQ. The CDR3 DNA is TGCGCCAGCAGCACCGAAGGACAGGGGTTCGTCGGCTACACCTTC. Its protein is CASSTEGQGFVGYTF.

The chain links TRBV7-8 to TRBJ1-1; D remains unclear. V gave up 5 bases and J gave up 0 bases, with 16 bases separating them. CDR1 and CDR2 (germline): SGHVS, FQNEAQ. This CDR3 is 16 amino acids long. The CDR3 reads CASSPREALVNTEAFF. The CDR3 DNA reads TGTGCCAGCAGCCCCCGGGAGGCACTAGTGAACACTGAAGCTTTCTTT.

V usage is TRBV2 and J usage is TRBJ2-1; D gene uncertain. The CDR3 is 12 residues long. Germline assignment: CDR1 SNHLY and CDR2 FYNNEI. V was shortened by 4 bases and J by 6 bases, with 7 bases between the two germline ends. DNA of the CDR3: TGTGCCAGCAGTGGGCAGGCCAATGAGCAGTTCTTC. Its protein product is CASSGQANEQFF.

The chain recombines TRBV30 with TRBJ1-3; no definite D call. Germline CDR1 and CDR2: GTSNPN and SVGIG (reference sequence). The germline V and J ends were trimmed by 0 bases and 3 bases, with 15 bases remaining between them. This CDR3 comprises 16 residues. CDR3 region: CAWSVFLGSDGNTIYF. CDR3 sequence (DNA): TGTGCCTGGAGTGTATTCCTGGGGTCGGATGGAAACACCATATATTTT. Based on the CDR3 plus reference TRBV30 and TRBJ1-3, the full variable domain is SQTIHQWPATLVQPVGSPLSLECTVEGTSNPNLYWYRQAAGRGLQLLFYSVGIGQISSEVPQNLSASRPQDRQFILSSKKLLLSDSGFYLCAWSVFLGSDGNTIYFGEGSWLTVV.

This chain joins TRBV5-1 and TRBJ2-2; 7 positions agree with TRBD1. Germline loops: CDR1 SGHRS, CDR2 YFSETQ. With V trimmed by 7 bases and J by 3 bases, 6 bases remained unmatched. CDR3 length: 14 amino acids. The CDR3 region has the DNA TGCGCCAGCTCCCGGGACAGACACACCGGGGAGCTGTTTTTT. Translated, it gives CASSRDRHTGELFF. The complete variable domain, with remaining parts taken from reference TRBV5-1 and TRBJ2-2, reads KAGVTQTPRYLIKTRGQQVTLSCSPISGHRSVSWYQQTPGQGLQFLFEYFSETQRNKGNFPGRFSGRQFSNSRSEMNVSTLELGDSALYLCASSRDRHTGELFFGEGSRLTVL.

This clone was seen more than once but under ten times. This chain uses TRBV10-3 with TRBJ2-1; 10 bases fit TRBD1. Trimming took 2 bases from V and 7 from J; bases not matched to a gene: 8. CDR3 length equals 16 residues. The germline gives CDR1 ENHRY, CDR2 SYGVKD. CDR3 DNA: TGTGCCATCAGTGAGAGTCCGGGACAGGGGAGGAATGAGCAGTTCTTC. Protein: CAISESPGQGRNEQFF.

The V gene is TRBV25-1, the J gene TRBJ1-2; 7 bases match TRBD1. The germline CDR1 and CDR2 sequences are MGHDK and SYGVNS. The V segment lost 5 bases and the J segment 4 bases; nucleotides outside the gene matches: 7. CDR3 length: 14 residues. This CDR3 reads CASSSRGQSYGYTF. The CDR3 nucleotides are TGTGCCAGCAGTTCTCGGGGACAGAGCTATGGCTACACCTTC.